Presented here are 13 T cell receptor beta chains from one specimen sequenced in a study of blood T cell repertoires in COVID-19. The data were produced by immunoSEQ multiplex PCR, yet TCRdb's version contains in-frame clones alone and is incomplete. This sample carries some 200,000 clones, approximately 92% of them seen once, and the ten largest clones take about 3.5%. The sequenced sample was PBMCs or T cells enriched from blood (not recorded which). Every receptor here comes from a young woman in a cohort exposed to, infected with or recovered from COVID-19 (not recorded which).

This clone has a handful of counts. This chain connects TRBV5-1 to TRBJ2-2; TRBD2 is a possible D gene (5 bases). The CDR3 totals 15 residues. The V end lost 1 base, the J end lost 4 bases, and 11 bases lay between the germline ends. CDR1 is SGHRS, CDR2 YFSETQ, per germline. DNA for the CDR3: TGCGCCAGCAGCTTGAGCCCGGCGGGCACCGGGGAGCTGTTTTTT. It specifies CASSLSPAGTGELFF.

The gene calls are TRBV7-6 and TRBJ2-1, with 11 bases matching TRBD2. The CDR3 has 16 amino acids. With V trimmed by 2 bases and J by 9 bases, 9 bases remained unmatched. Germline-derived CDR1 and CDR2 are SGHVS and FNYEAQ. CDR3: CASSLFGGLAGGEQFF. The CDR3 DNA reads TGTGCCAGCAGCTTATTTGGCGGGCTAGCGGGGGGTGAGCAGTTCTTC.

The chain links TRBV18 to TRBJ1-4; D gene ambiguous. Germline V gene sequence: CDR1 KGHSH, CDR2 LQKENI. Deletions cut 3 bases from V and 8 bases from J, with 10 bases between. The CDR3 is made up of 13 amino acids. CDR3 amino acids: CASSPQNGEKLFF. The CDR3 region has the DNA TGTGCCAGCTCACCTCAAAACGGGGAAAAACTGTTTTTT. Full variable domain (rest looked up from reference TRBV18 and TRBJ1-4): NAGVMQNPRHLVRRRGQEARLRCSPMKGHSHVYWYRQLPEEGLKFMVYLQKENIIDESGMPKERFSAEFPKEGPSILRIQQVVRGDSAAYFCASSPQNGEKLFFGSGTQLSVL.

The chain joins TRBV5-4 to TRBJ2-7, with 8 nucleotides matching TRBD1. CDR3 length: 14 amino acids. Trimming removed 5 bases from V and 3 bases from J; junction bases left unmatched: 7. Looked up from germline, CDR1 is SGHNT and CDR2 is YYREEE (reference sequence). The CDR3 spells CASSRTGIDYEQYF. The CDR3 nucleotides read TGTGCCAGCAGTAGGACAGGGATAGACTACGAGCAGTACTTC.

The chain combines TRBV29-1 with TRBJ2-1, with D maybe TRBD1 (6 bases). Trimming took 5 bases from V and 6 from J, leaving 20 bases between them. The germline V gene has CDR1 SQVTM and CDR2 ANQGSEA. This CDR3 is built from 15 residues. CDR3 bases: TGCAGCGTTATCTCTACAGGGTGGGTCGGCAATGAGCAGTTCTTC. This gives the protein CSVISTGWVGNEQFF.

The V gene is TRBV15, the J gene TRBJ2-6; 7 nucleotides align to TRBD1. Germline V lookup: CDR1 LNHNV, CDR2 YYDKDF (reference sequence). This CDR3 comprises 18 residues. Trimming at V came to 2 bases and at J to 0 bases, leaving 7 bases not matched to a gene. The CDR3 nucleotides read TGTGCCACCAGCAGATCGGGACAGAGCTACTCTGGGGCCAACGTCCTGACTTTC. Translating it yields CATSRSGQSYSGANVLTF.

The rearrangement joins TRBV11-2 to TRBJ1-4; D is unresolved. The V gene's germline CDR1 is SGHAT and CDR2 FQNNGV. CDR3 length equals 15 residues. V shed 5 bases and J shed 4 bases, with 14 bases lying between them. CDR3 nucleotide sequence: TGTGCCAGCAGCCCCTACGGGGTGGGTAATGAAAAACTGTTTTTT. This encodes CASSPYGVGNEKLFF.

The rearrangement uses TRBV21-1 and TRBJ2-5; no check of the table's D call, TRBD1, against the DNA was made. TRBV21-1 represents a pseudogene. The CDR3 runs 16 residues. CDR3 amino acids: CASSKLVNRGQETQYF. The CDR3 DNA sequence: TGTGCCAGCAGCAAACTGGTAAACAGGGGTCAAGAGACCCAGTACTTC.

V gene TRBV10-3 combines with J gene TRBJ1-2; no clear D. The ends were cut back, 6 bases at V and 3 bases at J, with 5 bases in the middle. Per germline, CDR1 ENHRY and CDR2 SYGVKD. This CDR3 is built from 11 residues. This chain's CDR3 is CAISRDYGYTF. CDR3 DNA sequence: TGTGCCATCAGCCGGGACTATGGCTACACCTTC.

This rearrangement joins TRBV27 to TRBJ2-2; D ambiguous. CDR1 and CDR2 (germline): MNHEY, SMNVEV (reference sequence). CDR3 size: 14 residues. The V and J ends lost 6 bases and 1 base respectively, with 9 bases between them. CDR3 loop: CASSFGGNTGELFF. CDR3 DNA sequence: TGTGCCAGCAGCTTCGGCGGGAACACCGGGGAGCTGTTTTTT.

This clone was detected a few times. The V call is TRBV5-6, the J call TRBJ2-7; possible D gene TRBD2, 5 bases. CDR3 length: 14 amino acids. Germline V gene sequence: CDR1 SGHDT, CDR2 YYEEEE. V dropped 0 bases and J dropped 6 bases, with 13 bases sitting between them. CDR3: CASSLDPKRSEQYF. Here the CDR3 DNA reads TGTGCCAGCAGCTTGGACCCGAAGCGGAGCGAGCAGTACTTC. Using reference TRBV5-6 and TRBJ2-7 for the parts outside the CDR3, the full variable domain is DAGVTQSPTHLIKTRGQQVTLRCSPKSGHDTVSWYQQALGQGPQFIFQYYEEEERQRGNFPDRFSGHQFPNYSSELNVNALLLGDSALYLCASSLDPKRSEQYFGPGTRLTVT.

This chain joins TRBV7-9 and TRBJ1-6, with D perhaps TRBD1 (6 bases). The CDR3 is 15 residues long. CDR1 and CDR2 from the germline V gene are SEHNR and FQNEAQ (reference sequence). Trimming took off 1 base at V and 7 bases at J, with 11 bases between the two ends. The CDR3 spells CASSLVQGPNSPLHF. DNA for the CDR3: TGTGCCAGCAGCTTAGTACAGGGCCCGAATTCACCCCTCCACTTT.

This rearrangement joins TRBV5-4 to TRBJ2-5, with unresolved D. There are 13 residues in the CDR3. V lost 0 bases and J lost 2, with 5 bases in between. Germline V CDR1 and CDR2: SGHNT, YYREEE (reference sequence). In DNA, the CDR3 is TGTGCCAGCAGCTTGGGCAGTCAAGAGACCCAGTACTTC. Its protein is CASSLGSQETQYF.